What follows are 3 T cell receptor beta chains derived from one specimen sequenced in a study of T cell changes during pregnancy in multiple sclerosis. TCRdb keeps only in-frame clones here, not all; method: immunoSEQ multiplex PCR. The sample shows about 80,000 clones, 92% of them seen only once. Sequencing was performed on peripheral blood, taken before pregnancy. The receptors were sampled from a female donor with multiple sclerosis, enrolled in a pregnancy study.

The V call is TRBV27, the J call TRBJ1-5; possibly TRBD1 for D (5 bases). Trimming removed 5 bases from V and 0 bases from J, with 8 bases in between. The CDR3 spans 14 residues. The V gene's germline CDR1 is MNHEY and CDR2 SMNVEV (reference sequence). The CDR3 spells CASSQGYSNQPQHF. Written as DNA, the CDR3 is TGTGCCAGCAGTCAGGGTTATAGCAATCAGCCCCAGCATTTT.

This clone showed up just a few times. The gene calls are TRBV19 and TRBJ1-4; TRBD1 agrees at 7 bases. This CDR3 contains 14 residues. The ends lost 4 bases at V and 4 bases at J; junction bases unmatched: 3. Germline lookup yields CDR1 LNHDA and CDR2 SQIVND (reference sequence). The CDR3 DNA follows: TGTGCCAGTAGTACCTGGGACAGTAATGAAAAACTGTTTTTT. Residues: CASSTWDSNEKLFF.

V gene TRBV7-8 combines with J gene TRBJ2-7; 7 bases line up with TRBD1. There are 16 residues in the CDR3. V trimming: 5 bases; J trimming: 2 bases; junction bases outside the gene matches: 12. Per germline, CDR1 SGHVS and CDR2 FQNEAQ. CDR3 DNA: TGTGCCAGCAGCCCGAGGACAGGCCTACTGGCCTACGAGCAGTACTTC. Its protein is CASSPRTGLLAYEQYF.